The 3 T cell receptor beta chains presented below share a single source sample, sequenced in a study of shared clonotypes between healthy human individuals. Here immunoSEQ multiplex PCR was the method, and the copy in TCRdb shows in-frame clones only, minus some. The sample lists around 1.6 million clones, 95% to 99% occurring once. Sequencing used naive CD4+ T cells sorted from blood. Indicated subset: CD45RA+ positively selected. Receptors were obtained from a man aged 25 to 40 in good health.

V usage is TRBV28 and J usage is TRBJ1-5; 7 bases map to TRBD1. This CDR3 contains 16 residues. CDR1 and CDR2 from the germline V gene are MDHEN and SYDVKM. J was trimmed by 2 bases and V by 8 bases; bases with no gene match: 12. The CDR3 nucleotides read TGTGCCAGCTCCGCGGCAGGGGGGTGGGGCAATCAGCCCCAGCATTTT. This encodes CASSAAGGWGNQPQHF.

The chain uses TRBV15 and TRBJ2-3, with no clear D. CDR3 length equals 17 residues. Trimming cost V 0 bases and J 6 bases, with 19 bases left between them. The germline CDR1 and CDR2 sequences are LNHNV and YYDKDF (reference sequence). CDR3 DNA sequence: TGTGCCACCAGCAGAGATCCCTTCAGGACCGCTAGTGATACGCAGTATTTT. Translated, it gives CATSRDPFRTASDTQYF.

The gene calls are TRBV18 and TRBJ1-1; D unresolved. CDR3 length equals 13 residues. The germline V gene encodes CDR1 KGHSH and CDR2 LQKENI. V was clipped by 3 bases and J by 3 bases, with 8 bases between them. DNA for the CDR3: TGTGCCAGCTCACCTCGGTGGGACACTGAAGCTTTCTTT. Residues: CASSPRWDTEAFF. Drawing the rest from reference TRBV18 and TRBJ1-1, the complete variable domain is NAGVMQNPRHLVRRRGQEARLRCSPMKGHSHVYWYRQLPEEGLKFMVYLQKENIIDESGMPKERFSAEFPKEGPSILRIQQVVRGDSAAYFCASSPRWDTEAFFGQGTRLTVV.